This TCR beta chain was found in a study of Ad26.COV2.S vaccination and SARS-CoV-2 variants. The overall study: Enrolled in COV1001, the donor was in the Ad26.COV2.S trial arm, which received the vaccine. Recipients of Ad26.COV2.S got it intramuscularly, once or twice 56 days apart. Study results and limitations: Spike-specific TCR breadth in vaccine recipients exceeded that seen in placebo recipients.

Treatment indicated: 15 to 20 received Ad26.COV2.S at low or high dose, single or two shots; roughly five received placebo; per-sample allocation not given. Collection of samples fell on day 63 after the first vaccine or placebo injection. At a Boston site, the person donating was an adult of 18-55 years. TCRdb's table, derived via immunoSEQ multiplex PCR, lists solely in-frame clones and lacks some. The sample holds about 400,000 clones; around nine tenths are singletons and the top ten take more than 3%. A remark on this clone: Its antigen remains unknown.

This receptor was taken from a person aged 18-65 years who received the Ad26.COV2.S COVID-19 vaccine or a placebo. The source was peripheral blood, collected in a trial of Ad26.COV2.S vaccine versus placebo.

As DNA, the CDR3 is TGTGCCAGCAGTGAACTAGCGGGGGGGCTCGGGGAGCTGTTTTTT. Its protein is CASSELAGGLGELFF. The V gene is TRBV6-1, the J gene TRBJ2-2; 12 bases match TRBD2. Germline CDR1 reads MNHNS; CDR2 reads SASEGT. Germline trimming cut 2 bases from V and 7 bases from J; bases unmatched to any gene: 2. The CDR3 extends over 15 amino acids.